At least ten counts were recorded for the clone carrying this T cell receptor (beta chain). With 5 bases clipped from V and 3 bases from J, the junction kept 6 bases outside the gene matches. The V gene's germline CDR1 is LGHNA and CDR2 YNFKEQ. CDR3 length equals 16 residues. TCRdb reprocessed the RT-PCR reads with MiXCR, giving one entry per CDR3 protein. The table shows more than 550,000 distinct CDR3 sequences, with 11% to 15% occurring only once. This sequence was found in a female donor in good health, serving as a healthy control. Sequencing was carried out using memory CD4+ T cells from blood. The chain links TRBV4-2 to TRBJ2-3, with 12 bases identical to TRBD2. Here the CDR3 reads CASSTRLAGATDTQYF. The CDR3 DNA reads TGTGCCAGCAGCACCCGACTAGCGGGGGCTACAGATACGCAGTATTTT.